These 31 T cell receptor beta chains share one sample of origin, sequenced in a study of T-cell reconstitution after alpha-beta-depleted transplantation in children (TCRdb year 2016). The treatment or condition label, as the study defines it: allogeneic hematopoietic cell transplantation with graft depleted of TCRalphabeta T cells and CD19 B cells. Library construction relied on PCR. Sequencing was performed on an Illumina HiSeq 2500. Molecular barcoding was employed in the preparation of TCR libraries, with unique molecular identifiers being used to normalize TCRbeta repertoire quantification. The public reads were quality trimmed at Q25 with fastp and then assembled into clones with MiXCR by TCRdb, keeping productive beta chains. CDR3 protein duplicates are merged, each entry listing the most common genes and DNA. Recorded for this sample are some 450,000 distinct CDR3 sequences; over 40% of them occurred a single time. Together, the top ten hold around 29% of the sample.

The sequencing here drew on PBMCs, taken before TCRalphabeta/CD19-depleted stem cell transplant. The receptors here all came from a girl aged 2-10 years with aplastic anemia, due to receive a stem cell transplant.

V gene TRBV5-1 combines with J gene TRBJ1-3, with D maybe TRBD1 (5 bases). Germline V gene sequence: CDR1 SGHRS, CDR2 YFSETQ. V shed 4 bases and J shed 4 bases, with 15 bases lying between them. CDR3 length equals 15 residues. CDR3 coding DNA: TGCGCCAGCAGCAGGGGACCGCGGGACGGAAACACCATATATTTT. Protein: CASSRGPRDGNTIYF.

Many counts were recorded for this clonotype. CDR3 sequence (DNA): TGTGCCAGCAGTTTGGGACTTACGAACACTGAAGCTTTCTTT. It encodes CASSLGLTNTEAFF. V and J are TRBV27 and TRBJ1-1, with D tentatively TRBD1 (5 bases). This CDR3 has 14 residues. The V gene lost 3 bases and the J gene lost 1 base, with 9 bases spanning the gap. Germline CDR1 reads MNHEY; CDR2 reads SMNVEV (reference sequence).

This clonotype was detected many times. The rearrangement joins TRBV7-2 to TRBJ1-2; tentative D call: TRBD1 (5 bases). Germline-derived CDR1 and CDR2 are SGHTA and FQGNSA. V lost 2 bases, J lost 5 bases, and 12 bases lay in between. This CDR3 has 14 residues. The CDR3 DNA reads as TGTGCCAGCAGCTTAACCAGGGTTGGGTATGGCTACACCTTC. Translating it yields CASSLTRVGYGYTF.

This clonotype has only a few counts. The chain couples TRBV30 to TRBJ2-7; tentative D call: TRBD2 (6 bases). Germline-derived CDR1 and CDR2 are GTSNPN and SVGIG (reference sequence). The CDR3 is 17 residues long. Trimming took off 4 bases at V and 4 bases at J, with 26 bases between the two ends. The CDR3: CAWTPGLPSIGAYEQYF. The CDR3 nucleotides are TGTGCCTGGACGCCGGGACTCCCCTCGATTGGGGCGTACGAGCAGTACTTC.

The rearrangement uses TRBV20-1 and TRBJ2-7, with 7 bases fitting TRBD1. Germline lookup yields CDR1 DFQATT and CDR2 SNEGSKA (reference sequence). The V gene end was trimmed by 1 base and the J gene end by 6 bases; junction bases not matched to a gene: 9. CDR3 size: 14 residues. CDR3 loop: CSARGARQGAEQYF. CDR3 nucleotide sequence: TGCAGTGCTAGAGGGGCCCGACAGGGCGCCGAGCAGTACTTC.

This clonotype was detected many times. This chain links TRBV5-1 with TRBJ2-1; D not certain. This CDR3 is 15 amino acids long. CDR1 is SGHRS, CDR2 YFSETQ, per germline. Trimming removed 0 bases at V and 9 bases at J, with 16 bases between. The chain's CDR3 is CASSLGQASYGEQFF. The CDR3 bases are TGCGCCAGCAGCTTGGGTCAAGCGTCCTATGGTGAGCAGTTCTTC.

The J gene is TRBJ1-1, the V gene TRBV6-1, with TRBD1 as a possible D gene (6 bases). V lost 6 bases and J lost 4, with 9 bases in between. Germline values: CDR1 MNHNS, CDR2 SASEGT. The CDR3 length is 12 residues. The CDR3 region has the DNA TGTGCCAGCAGGAAGGGGGTCACTGAAGCTTTCTTT. It codes for CASRKGVTEAFF.

This clonotype was recorded at least ten times. V and J are TRBV12-3 or TRBV12-4 and TRBJ2-5; 10 bases are a match to TRBD2. V lost 6 bases and J lost 5; bases outside the gene matches: 18. The CDR3 extends over 18 amino acids. In DNA form, the CDR3 reads TGTGCCAGCAGCCCTGGCGGCGGGAGCGGGAGGGCGATCGAGACCCAGTACTTC. Its protein product is CASSPGGGSGRAIETQYF.

The chain uses TRBV12-3 or TRBV12-4 and TRBJ2-2; no firm D call. This CDR3 has 13 amino acids. V was clipped by 2 bases and J by 6 bases, with 7 bases between them. The CDR3 DNA follows: TGTGCCAGCAGTTTATTAAGGCCCGGGGAGCTGTTTTTT. This sequence encodes CASSLLRPGELFF.

The gene calls are TRBV4-1 and TRBJ1-1, with 7 bases matching TRBD1. Germline values: CDR1 MGHRA, CDR2 YSYEKL. The CDR3 contains 15 residues. J was trimmed by 4 bases and V by 4 bases; bases with no gene match: 9. In DNA form, the CDR3 reads TGCGCCAGCAGCCTCGCCCCGGGACAGTTCACTGAAGCTTTCTTT. Residues: CASSLAPGQFTEAFF.

This sequence joins TRBV20-1 and TRBJ1-5; a weak D match, TRBD1 (5 bases). Germline V lookup: CDR1 DFQATT, CDR2 SNEGSKA (reference sequence). Trimming took off 5 bases at V and 0 bases at J, with 8 bases between the two ends. The CDR3 extends over 13 amino acids. The CDR3 sequence is CSAQTVSNQPQHF. Written as DNA, the CDR3 is TGCAGTGCTCAGACAGTTAGCAATCAGCCCCAGCATTTT.

The chain recombines TRBV7-2 with TRBJ2-3, with 7 bases that match TRBD2. Germline V gives CDR1 SGHTA, CDR2 FQGNSA. V shed 5 bases and J 4 bases; nucleotides not matched to a gene: 12. The CDR3 extends over 16 amino acids. This chain's CDR3 is CASSLLSSGTADTQYF. CDR3 bases: TGTGCCAGCAGCCTTCTGTCTAGCGGCACCGCAGATACGCAGTATTTT.

This clonotype has at least ten counts. The genes are TRBV7-2 and TRBJ2-1; 16 nucleotides agree with TRBD2. CDR3 length: 14 residues. The J segment lost 15 bases and the V segment lost 10 bases, leaving 12 bases of the junction unmatched. In germline, CDR1 is SGHTA, CDR2 FQGNSA. The CDR3: CATRRGTSGRAPFF. CDR3 coding DNA: TGTGCCACACGAAGGGGGACTAGCGGGAGGGCCCCGTTCTTC.

This sequence joins TRBV12-3 or TRBV12-4 and TRBJ2-7, with no clear D. The V end lost 6 bases, the J end lost 4 bases, and 10 bases lay between the germline ends. This CDR3 region has 12 residues. As DNA, the CDR3 is TGTGCCAGCAGCACCGCGCGATACGAGCAGTACTTC. Its protein is CASSTARYEQYF.

The chain's CDR3 is CASRWQGGETQYF. In DNA, the CDR3 is TGCGCCAGCAGGTGGCAGGGCGGGGAGACCCAGTACTTC. V usage is TRBV5-1 and J usage is TRBJ2-5; either TRBD1 or TRBD2 may fit D (5 bases each). Germline V CDR1 and CDR2: SGHRS, YFSETQ. CDR3 length: 13 residues. Trimming took off 5 bases at V and 5 bases at J, with 13 bases between the two ends.

J is TRBJ2-7 and V is TRBV5-8; 8 bases map to TRBD2. The germline gives CDR1 SGHTS, CDR2 YDEGEE. V shed 0 bases, J shed 2 bases, and the junction held 7 bases outside the gene matches. CDR3 length equals 16 residues. CDR3 residues: CASSLALGTRPYEQYF. CDR3 DNA sequence: TGTGCCAGCAGCTTGGCCCTAGGGACTAGACCCTACGAGCAGTACTTC.

This clonotype came up many times. This sequence joins TRBV28 and TRBJ2-7; the D gene is possibly TRBD2 (6 bases). The germline V and J ends were trimmed by 5 bases and 4 bases, with 15 bases remaining between them. The CDR3 is 14 residues long. Germline lookup yields CDR1 MDHEN and CDR2 SYDVKM. The CDR3 sequence: CASSQPGLGYEQYF. CDR3 sequence (DNA): TGTGCCAGCAGTCAACCGGGACTGGGTTACGAGCAGTACTTC.

This sequence joins TRBV10-3 and TRBJ2-7; weak D call: TRBD1 (6 bases). The germline gives CDR1 ENHRY, CDR2 SYGVKD. The CDR3 runs to 14 residues. Trimming removed 2 bases from V and 4 bases from J, with 12 bases in between. As DNA, the CDR3 is TGTGCCATCAGTGAGGGGGGCACGGGGTACGAGCAGTACTTC. Translation gives CAISEGGTGYEQYF.

This clonotype was detected ten times or more. CDR3 in DNA: TGTGCCACCAGTGATTTGATGGGGTACACAGATACGCAGTATTTT. Translation gives CATSDLMGYTDTQYF. J is TRBJ2-3 and V is TRBV24-1; D is unresolved. Germline lookup yields CDR1 KGHDR and CDR2 SFDVKD. The germline V and J ends were trimmed by 0 bases and 2 bases, with 8 bases remaining between them. The CDR3 is 15 residues long.

This clonotype has a count of ten or more. The chain joins TRBV24-1 to TRBJ2-7, with D tentatively TRBD1 or TRBD2 (5 bases each). This CDR3 region has 11 residues. The ends were cut back, 5 bases at V and 12 bases at J, with 13 bases in the middle. Per germline, CDR1 KGHDR and CDR2 SFDVKD. The CDR3 spells CATSVGDGLYF. The DNA of the CDR3 is TGTGCCACCAGTGTCGGGGACGGATTGTACTTC.

The sample holds a few counts of this clonotype. V usage is TRBV5-1 and J usage is TRBJ1-2; D is ambiguous. This CDR3 comprises 13 residues. Deletions cut 0 bases from V and 2 bases from J, with 5 bases between. From germline, CDR1 is SGHRS and CDR2 YFSETQ. The chain's CDR3 is CASSLVTNYGYTF. The CDR3 DNA reads as TGCGCCAGCAGCTTGGTTACCAACTATGGCTACACCTTC.

This clonotype was found many times. The genes are TRBV3-1 and TRBJ1-1; D is undetermined. Germline V gives CDR1 LGHDT, CDR2 YNNKEL (reference sequence). The CDR3 has 12 residues. Trimming pared 2 bases from V and 6 bases from J, leaving 7 bases between. DNA for the CDR3: TGTGCCAGCAGCCAACTAAATTCTGAAGCTTTCTTT. Its protein product is CASSQLNSEAFF.

The genes are TRBV6-2 or TRBV6-3 and TRBJ1-1; D not resolved. Germline V lookup: CDR1 MNHEY, CDR2 SVGEGT. CDR3 size: 14 residues. Trimming removed 1 base from V and 7 bases from J, with 13 bases in between. The CDR3 reads CASSYFGSGLEAFF. The CDR3, as DNA: TGTGCCAGCAGTTACTTCGGGAGTGGACTTGAAGCTTTCTTT.

The chain couples TRBV29-1 to TRBJ2-5, with 9 bases fitting TRBD2. The junction had 10 bases not matched to a gene; V was cut back by 3 bases and J by 5 bases. The germline V gene has CDR1 SQVTM and CDR2 ANQGSEA. The CDR3 contains 15 residues. In DNA, the CDR3 is TGCAGCGTTGATTTTCGGCGGGAGGGCTTGGAGACCCAGTACTTC. Translated: CSVDFRREGLETQYF. Full variable domain (rest looked up from reference TRBV29-1 and TRBJ2-5): SAVISQKPSRDICQRGTSLTIQCQVDSQVTMMFWYRQQPGQSLTLIATANQGSEATYESGFVIDKFPISRPNLTFSTLTVSNMSPEDSSIYLCSVDFRREGLETQYFGPGTRLLVL.

In its sample, this clonotype was seen many times. J is TRBJ2-1 and V is TRBV5-6; TRBD2 matches at 9 bases. V gave up 4 bases and J gave up 5 bases; unmatched junction bases: 7. The CDR3 runs 15 residues. CDR1 SGHDT and CDR2 YYEEEE come from the germline V gene. The CDR3 sequence: CASSSQREADNEQFF. CDR3 DNA sequence: TGTGCCAGCAGCAGTCAGCGGGAGGCGGACAATGAGCAGTTCTTC. The full variable domain, rest sourced from reference TRBV5-6 and TRBJ2-1, is DAGVTQSPTHLIKTRGQQVTLRCSPKSGHDTVSWYQQALGQGPQFIFQYYEEEERQRGNFPDRFSGHQFPNYSSELNVNALLLGDSALYLCASSSQREADNEQFFGPGTRLTVL.

This clonotype was seen more than once but under ten times. This sequence joins TRBV5-1 and TRBJ2-4, with TRBD1 matching over 8 bases. The junction had 5 bases not matched to a gene; V was cut back by 0 bases and J by 6 bases. CDR1 and CDR2 (germline): SGHRS, YFSETQ. This CDR3 has 15 amino acids. CDR3 amino acids: CASSLEGTGPNIQYF. CDR3 in DNA: TGCGCCAGCAGCTTGGAGGGGACAGGTCCAAACATTCAGTACTTC.

Only a few counts were recorded for this clonotype. The chain employs TRBV5-1 and TRBJ2-4; the match to TRBD1 covers 8 bases. Germline loops: CDR1 SGHRS, CDR2 YFSETQ. V shed 3 bases, J shed 6 bases, and the junction held 5 bases outside the gene matches. CDR3 length: 14 residues. The CDR3 reads CASSSGTGGNIQYF. In nucleotides, the CDR3 is TGCGCCAGCAGCTCGGGGACAGGCGGAAACATTCAGTACTTC.

This clonotype occurred a few times. The chain couples TRBV28 to TRBJ2-1; 8 bases line up with TRBD1. J gave up 6 bases and V 3 bases, and 7 bases lay outside the gene matches. The CDR3 is 15 amino acids. The germline CDR1 and CDR2 sequences are MDHEN and SYDVKM. The CDR3 here is CASSFRPGTGNEQFF. For the CDR3, the DNA is TGTGCCAGCAGTTTCCGTCCCGGGACAGGCAATGAGCAGTTCTTC.

The table lists this clonotype with a few counts. The rearrangement links TRBV10-2 to TRBJ1-1; the D is unclear. Germline V lookup: CDR1 WSHSY, CDR2 SAAADI. The germline V and J ends were trimmed by 2 bases and 1 base, with 8 bases remaining between them. CDR3 length: 14 amino acids. The CDR3 protein is CASSELRTNTEAFF. DNA of the CDR3: TGCGCCAGCAGTGAGCTAAGGACGAACACTGAAGCTTTCTTT.

The chain recombines TRBV15 with TRBJ2-5, with a tentative D call TRBD2 (6 bases). Germline CDR1 and CDR2: LNHNV and YYDKDF (reference sequence). The V end lost 8 bases, the J end lost 2 bases, and 18 bases lay between the germline ends. This CDR3 spans 15 amino acids. The CDR3 bases are TGTGCCACCCAGATCCAATCGACTAGTCAAGAGACCCAGTACTTC. Encoded protein: CATQIQSTSQETQYF.

This clonotype was counted only a few times. The genes are TRBV27 and TRBJ2-1; 11 bases are a match to TRBD2. Trimming cost V 5 bases and J 3 bases; bases outside gene matches: 9. Germline V gene data show CDR1 as MNHEY and CDR2 as SMNVEV (reference sequence). The CDR3 is 17 residues long. The CDR3 DNA reads as TGTGCCAGCAGTCACTCCTTGGGACTAGCGGTCTACAATGAGCAGTTCTTC. Translation gives CASSHSLGLAVYNEQFF.